This TCR beta chain stems from a study of T-cell reconstitution after alpha-beta-depleted transplantation in children. A TCRbeta library incorporating unique molecular identifiers was prepared. TCRdb processed the PCR reads anew with MiXCR; each CDR3 protein has one entry. The sample lists approximately 240,000 distinct CDR3 sequences, 8.5% to 10% occurring once. CDR1 and CDR2 from the germline V gene are GTSNPN and SVGIG (reference sequence). The CDR3 runs to 14 residues. The V and J ends lost 0 bases and 4 bases respectively, with 10 bases between them. The receptor comes from a human donor who donated a stem cell graft to a child with acute lymphoblastic leukemia. The chain recombines TRBV30 with TRBJ1-5, with unresolved D. The sequenced sample was PBMCs from the stem cell graft donor, obtained from the stem cell graft. CDR3 in amino acids: CAWSVTAENQPQHF. The CDR3 DNA follows: TGTGCCTGGAGTGTAACGGCAGAAAATCAGCCCCAGCATTTT.